This TCR beta chain was retrieved from a study of cytotoxic CD8 clonotypes in ibrutinib-treated CLL. Study-level background: Samples averaged approximately 260,000 productive templates and approximately 100,000 productive rearrangements. Study-level points and caveats: The study found clonality rose at ibrutinib response, then fell toward baseline at progression. There were few public clonotypes, and on treatment they contracted or stayed stable.

Depths of 1 in 200,000 to 1 in 1 million T cells were the sequencing target. This table comes from immunoSEQ multiplex PCR, and its TCRdb copy is limited to in-frame clones, with some not included. The data show approximately 26,000 clones, roughly 85% seen once. A word on this clone: Its antigen is as yet unknown.

CDR1 and CDR2 (germline): MNHEY, SVGAGI. J lost 4 bases, V lost 6 bases, and 2 bases had no gene match. CDR3 size: 13 residues. This specimen consisted of PBMCs, obtained after 24 months of ibrutinib treatment. The chain links TRBV6-5 to TRBJ1-2; 10 nucleotides line up with TRBD1. This clonotype was obtained from a human donor with chronic lymphocytic leukemia. Written as DNA, the CDR3 is TGTGCCAGCAGGGGGGACAGGGGCTATGGCTACACCTTC. This encodes CASRGDRGYGYTF.